Shown below are 24 T cell receptor beta chains from a single sample sequenced in a study of blood T cell repertoires in COVID-19. Sequencing was performed with immunoSEQ multiplex PCR; in TCRdb, only in-frame clones are kept and a portion is missing. The sample shows around 250,000 clones, less than 90% of them seen only once. The sample taken for sequencing was peripheral blood. These receptors all come from a man in his sixties with acute or convalescent COVID-19.

The chain combines TRBV7-3 with TRBJ2-1; 12 bases agree with TRBD2. Per the germline V gene, CDR1 is SGHTA and CDR2 is FQGTGA. CDR3 length: 19 amino acids. Trimming at V came to 5 bases and at J to 8 bases, leaving 19 bases not matched to a gene. The CDR3 sequence is CASSLRPSSGRAAGDEQFF. CDR3 DNA: TGTGCCAGCAGCCTCCGACCGTCTAGCGGGAGGGCCGCAGGAGATGAGCAGTTCTTC.

This chain uses TRBV28 with TRBJ2-2, with TRBD2 as a possible D gene (6 bases). Trimming pared 9 bases from V and 7 bases from J, leaving 18 bases between. Per the germline V gene, CDR1 is MDHEN and CDR2 is SYDVKM. This CDR3 region has 14 residues. The CDR3 bases are TGTGCCAGTCTTACGGCTAGCGAAGTCGGGGAGCTGTTTTTT. Encoded protein: CASLTASEVGELFF. The full variable domain, in which reference TRBV28 and TRBJ2-2 provide the parts outside the CDR3, is DVKVTQSSRYLVKRTGEKVFLECVQDMDHENMFWYRQDPGLGLRLIYFSYDVKMKEKGDIPEGYSVSREKKERFSLILESASTNQTSMYLCASLTASEVGELFFGEGSRLTVL.

This clone was counted a single time. This chain links TRBV7-6 with TRBJ1-3; D is possibly TRBD1 (5 bases). V lost 5 bases and J lost 0, with 11 bases in between. The V gene's germline CDR1 is SGHVS and CDR2 FNYEAQ. This CDR3 comprises 15 residues. The CDR3 sequence is CASSPGDSSGNTIYF. CDR3 nucleotides: TGTGCCAGCAGCCCGGGAGACAGCTCTGGAAACACCATATATTTT.

V usage is TRBV19 and J usage is TRBJ2-2; D perhaps matches TRBD2 (6 bases). Per germline, CDR1 LNHDA and CDR2 SQIVND (reference sequence). V was clipped by 0 bases and J by 2 bases, with 10 bases between them. The CDR3 has 16 residues. The CDR3 sequence: CASSIELLANTGELFF. For the CDR3, the DNA is TGTGCCAGTAGTATAGAATTACTAGCTAACACCGGGGAGCTGTTTTTT.

The chain links TRBV12-3 or TRBV12-4 to TRBJ1-2; 9 bases fit TRBD1. Unmatched junction bases numbered 8, after V lost 7 bases and J lost 8 bases. The CDR3 consists of 13 residues. The CDR3 nucleotides are TGTGCCAGCACCCTACAGGGGGCATGGGGCTACACCTTC. It translates to CASTLQGAWGYTF.

J is TRBJ2-5 and V is TRBV29-1; TRBD2 matches 9 bases. This CDR3 spans 13 amino acids. Germline CDR1 is SQVTM and CDR2 is ANQGSEA. V lost 5 bases to trimming and J lost 6 bases; unmatched junction nucleotides: 7. The CDR3 protein is CSVKREDGKTQYF. Written as DNA, the CDR3 is TGCAGCGTTAAGCGGGAGGACGGGAAGACCCAGTACTTC. The complete variable domain, with remaining parts taken from reference TRBV29-1 and TRBJ2-5, reads SAVISQKPSRDICQRGTSLTIQCQVDSQVTMMFWYRQQPGQSLTLIATANQGSEATYESGFVIDKFPISRPNLTFSTLTVSNMSPEDSSIYLCSVKREDGKTQYFGPGTRLLVL.

This sequence joins TRBV19 and TRBJ2-1; 10 bases fit TRBD2. CDR3 length: 17 residues. Germline CDR1 and CDR2: LNHDA and SQIVND (reference sequence). The V segment lost 6 bases and the J segment 8 bases; nucleotides outside the gene matches: 16. In DNA form, the CDR3 reads TGTGCCAGTAGCCGGGGAGCGGGAGGGCCCGGTTATCATGAGCAGTTCTTC. Translated: CASSRGAGGPGYHEQFF.

The chain is built from TRBV11-3 and TRBJ2-5; 11 nucleotides match TRBD2. The ends lost 5 bases at V and 4 bases at J; junction bases unmatched: 3. The CDR3 runs 14 residues. Germline V CDR1 and CDR2: SGHNT, YENEEA. The CDR3 sequence: CASSPGLAGETQYF. In nucleotides, the CDR3 is TGTGCCAGCAGCCCCGGACTAGCGGGAGAGACCCAGTACTTC.

This clone was counted once. V and J are TRBV7-2 and TRBJ2-1; D not resolved. Germline loops: CDR1 SGHTA, CDR2 FQGNSA. The CDR3 runs 11 residues. The germline V and J ends were trimmed by 2 bases and 10 bases, with 6 bases remaining between them. The CDR3 region is CASSLIEEQFF. Written as DNA, the CDR3 is TGTGCCAGCAGCTTAATAGAGGAGCAGTTCTTC.

The V gene is TRBV14, the J gene TRBJ2-5; 8 nucleotides match TRBD2. This CDR3 has 16 amino acids. From germline, CDR1 is SGHDN and CDR2 FVKESK. V lost 6 bases to trimming and J lost 4 bases; unmatched junction nucleotides: 13. CDR3: CASSRIAGLQGETQYF. Written as DNA, the CDR3 is TGTGCCAGCAGTAGAATAGCGGGACTCCAAGGAGAGACCCAGTACTTC.

The chain couples TRBV5-1 to TRBJ1-3; D gene ambiguous. Germline lookup yields CDR1 SGHRS and CDR2 YFSETQ. The length of the CDR3 is 17 residues. The V gene lost 4 bases and the J gene lost 0 bases, with 17 bases spanning the gap. CDR3: CASSPMPERSSGNTIYF. In DNA form, the CDR3 reads TGCGCCAGCAGCCCTATGCCAGAAAGGAGCTCTGGAAACACCATATATTTT.

This rearrangement joins TRBV7-2 to TRBJ1-2; D gene uncertain. In germline, CDR1 is SGHTA, CDR2 FQGNSA. V was pared by 0 bases and J by 1 base, with 15 bases between. CDR3 length: 17 amino acids. CDR3 sequence reads: CASSLATAWSDNYGYTF. The CDR3 DNA follows: TGTGCCAGCAGCTTAGCCACAGCATGGTCCGATAACTATGGCTACACCTTC.

The V call is TRBV7-3, the J call TRBJ1-1; TRBD1 aligns across 11 bases. CDR3 length: 15 residues. Germline CDR1 reads SGHTA; CDR2 reads FQGTGA. The junction had 1 base not matched to a gene; V was cut back by 1 base and J by 3 bases. CDR3 protein: CASSLRGQGDTEAFF. The CDR3 coding sequence is TGTGCCAGCAGCTTAAGGGGACAGGGGGACACTGAAGCTTTCTTT.

The DNA of the CDR3 is TGTGCCAGCAGTCTCGGGGGGGTAGGGACTGAAGCTTTCTTT. Its protein product is CASSLGGVGTEAFF. The chain links TRBV27 to TRBJ1-1; a weak D match, TRBD1 (5 bases). Trimming pared 5 bases from V and 5 bases from J, leaving 15 bases between. The germline gives CDR1 MNHEY, CDR2 SMNVEV (reference sequence). The CDR3 is 14 residues long.

The rearrangement uses TRBV13 and TRBJ2-7; D remains ambiguous. Trimming took 5 bases from V and 7 from J, leaving 12 bases between them. The CDR3 has 12 residues. The germline V gene has CDR1 PRHDT and CDR2 FYEKMQ (reference sequence). The DNA of the CDR3 is TGTGCCAGCAGCGTCACGAGGAGAGAGCAGTACTTC. Its protein product is CASSVTRREQYF.

This rearrangement joins TRBV6-6 to TRBJ2-3, with 10 bases matching TRBD1. V shed 10 bases, J shed 4 bases, and the junction held 8 bases outside the gene matches. Looked up from germline, CDR1 is MNHNY and CDR2 is SVGAGI (reference sequence). This CDR3 has 14 residues. The CDR3, as DNA: TGTGCCACCAGAGACAGGGGGCGGTCAGATACGCAGTATTTT. Translated: CATRDRGRSDTQYF.

V gene TRBV13 combines with J gene TRBJ1-5; D gene uncertain. This CDR3 is built from 16 residues. Trimming removed 0 bases at V and 8 bases at J, with 17 bases between. Germline CDR1 reads PRHDT; CDR2 reads FYEKMQ (reference sequence). CDR3 nucleotide sequence: TGTGCCAGCAGCTTAGGGGGTGCATGGGTTGGAGAGCCCCAGCATTTT. It translates to CASSLGGAWVGEPQHF. Full variable domain (outside the CDR3, taken from reference TRBV13 and TRBJ1-5): AAGVIQSPRHLIKEKRETATLKCYPIPRHDTVYWYQQGPGQDPQFLISFYEKMQSDKGSIPDRFSAQQFSDYHSELNMSSLELGDSALYFCASSLGGAWVGEPQHFGDGTRLSIL.

In the case of this clone: Other DNA sequences within the sample encode an identical CDR3. The V call is TRBV15, the J call TRBJ1-5; D is ambiguous. Trimming cost V 0 bases and J 1 base, with 4 bases left between them. The CDR3 contains 14 residues. The V gene's germline CDR1 is LNHNV and CDR2 YYDKDF (reference sequence). The CDR3 nucleotides read TGTGCCACCAGCAGAGATAGAAGCAATCAGCCCCAGCATTTT. Residues: CATSRDRSNQPQHF. Supplemented by reference TRBV15 and TRBJ1-5, the full variable domain reads DAMVIQNPRYQVTQFGKPVTLSCSQTLNHNVMYWYQQKSSQAPKLLFHYYDKDFNNEADTPDNFQSRRPNTSFCFLDIRSPGLGDTAMYLCATSRDRSNQPQHFGDGTRLSIL.

The chain recombines TRBV5-3 with TRBJ2-4, with 8 bases identical to TRBD2. TRBV5-3 is labeled an ORF, and its function is uncertain. The CDR3 sequence is 21 residues long. Unmatched junction bases numbered 24, after V lost 3 bases and J lost 4 bases. The DNA of the CDR3 is TGTGCCAGAAGCTGGGGGGCAGTAGCGACTCGACCACTAGCGGAGAAAAACATTCAGTACTTC. It codes for CARSWGAVATRPLAEKNIQYF.

The rearrangement links TRBV11-3 to TRBJ2-7; 13 bases line up with TRBD2. The trim removed 4 bases at V and 2 bases at J, leaving 5 bases unmatched. The CDR3 consists of 16 residues. CDR1 is SGHNT, CDR2 YENEEA, per germline. The CDR3 is CASSSLGLAGAYEQYF. The CDR3 DNA is TGTGCCAGCAGCTCCCTTGGACTAGCGGGAGCCTACGAGCAGTACTTC.

This clone appeared once. The V and J genes are TRBV25-1 and TRBJ2-3; TRBD2 is a possible D gene (5 bases). This CDR3 has 14 amino acids. Trimming pared 3 bases from V and 2 bases from J, leaving 9 bases between. CDR1 is MGHDK, CDR2 SYGVNS, per germline. In DNA, the CDR3 is TGTGCCAGCAGTGATTCGGGGTCCACAGATACGCAGTATTTT. Amino acid sequence: CASSDSGSTDTQYF.

The table lists this clone with a count of one. DNA for the CDR3: TGTGCCAGTAGTACCGGACAGGACGGGAACACTGAAGCTTTCTTT. Translation gives CASSTGQDGNTEAFF. J is TRBJ1-1 and V is TRBV19, with 7 bases aligning to TRBD1. The length of the CDR3 is 15 residues. Germline CDR1 is LNHDA and CDR2 is SQIVND (reference sequence). The junction had 6 bases not matched to a gene; V was cut back by 4 bases and J by 1 base.

The rearrangement uses TRBV29-1 and TRBJ1-2; 7 bases map to TRBD1. The V segment lost 7 bases and the J segment 4 bases; nucleotides outside the gene matches: 9. The germline V gene has CDR1 SQVTM and CDR2 ANQGSEA. The CDR3 consists of 13 residues. CDR3 region: CSGYRGGGYGYTF. CDR3 coding DNA: TGCAGCGGATACAGGGGAGGAGGCTATGGCTACACCTTC.

This rearrangement joins TRBV5-4 to TRBJ2-3, with 10 bases that match TRBD2. Germline assignment: CDR1 SGHNT and CDR2 YYREEE (reference sequence). Trimming at V came to 0 bases and at J to 6 bases, leaving 7 bases not matched to a gene. The CDR3 totals 16 residues. CDR3 sequence: CASSLGTSGAGDTQYF. CDR3 nucleotides: TGTGCCAGCAGCTTGGGAACTAGCGGGGCAGGGGATACGCAGTATTTT.